Shown below are 22 T cell receptor beta chains from a single sample sequenced in a study of PD-1 blockade in classical Hodgkin lymphoma. The table came from immunoSEQ multiplex PCR; TCRdb's copy has only in-frame clones and leaves some out. The sample consists of some 21,000 clones, approximately 85% of them appearing once. Sample time point: cycle 4 day 1 (C4D1), after 6 weeks of nivolumab. Relapses following autologous stem cell transplantation were seen in all patients, with brentuximab vedotin exposure varying. The material sequenced was peripheral blood mononuclear cells (PBMCs), taken before the fourth cycle of nivolumab. These receptors were collected from a human donor with classical Hodgkin lymphoma.

The V and J genes are TRBV30 and TRBJ2-5; D gene ambiguous. The better agreement between TRBJ2-7 and the DNA end casts doubt on the J call. Germline CDR1 GTSNPN, CDR2 SVGIG (reference sequence). The CDR3 is made up of 13 amino acids. The CDR3 DNA sequence: TGTGCCTGGGCCCGGCATTCTACTATCGAGCAGTACTTC. Its translation: CAWARHSTIEQYF.

The rearrangement joins TRBV4-3 to TRBJ1-2; TRBD1 matches at 10 bases. This CDR3 comprises 15 residues. Germline-derived CDR1 and CDR2 are LGHNA and YSLEER. J gave up 5 bases and V 4 bases, and 7 bases lay outside the gene matches. The chain's CDR3 is CASSPRQGARYGYTF. The DNA for the CDR3 is TGCGCCAGCAGCCCTCGACAGGGGGCGAGGTATGGCTACACCTTC.

In this sample, this clone turned up once. This chain connects TRBV30 to TRBJ2-7; TRBD2 agrees at 9 bases. The CDR3 extends over 13 amino acids. The germline V gene has CDR1 GTSNPN and CDR2 SVGIG (reference sequence). V lost 1 base, J lost 6 bases, and 4 bases stayed unmatched. The CDR3 nucleotides read TGTGCCTGGAGTGCGGAACTAGCGGGCGAGCAGTACTTC. This codes for CAWSAELAGEQYF. Drawing the rest from reference TRBV30 and TRBJ2-7, the complete variable domain is SQTIHQWPATLVQPVGSPLSLECTVEGTSNPNLYWYRQAAGRGLQLLFYSVGIGQISSEVPQNLSASRPQDRQFILSSKKLLLSDSGFYLCAWSAELAGEQYFGPGTRLTVT.

This clone came up a few times. This chain connects TRBV5-1 to TRBJ2-3, with 8 positions matching TRBD2. The V gene end was trimmed by 0 bases and the J gene end by 2 bases; junction bases not matched to a gene: 5. Germline V gene sequence: CDR1 SGHRS, CDR2 YFSETQ. The CDR3 totals 16 residues. The CDR3 here is CASSLGTSKLTDTQYF. CDR3 nucleotide sequence: TGCGCCAGCAGCTTGGGGACTAGCAAACTCACAGATACGCAGTATTTT.

This chain joins TRBV2 and TRBJ2-7; 8 nucleotides align to TRBD2. Germline trimming cut 1 base from V and 5 bases from J; bases unmatched to any gene: 1. This CDR3 spans 13 amino acids. Germline V gene data show CDR1 as SNHLY and CDR2 as FYNNEI. CDR3 nucleotides: TGTGCCAGCAGTGAAGTTAGCGGGGACGAGCAGTACTTC. This translates into CASSEVSGDEQYF.

Judged by abundance, this clone is medium-sized. The rearrangement uses TRBV19 and TRBJ2-1, with TRBD1 as a possible D gene (5 bases). V was cut by 3 bases and J by 13 bases, with 10 bases left in between. This CDR3 is 11 amino acids long. Germline V gives CDR1 LNHDA, CDR2 SQIVND (reference sequence). CDR3 amino acids: CASSMGLDQFF. DNA of the CDR3: TGTGCCAGTAGTATGGGGCTAGATCAGTTCTTC.

V usage is TRBV6-1 and J usage is TRBJ2-7; D unclear. This CDR3 has 12 residues. Germline CDR1 MNHNS, CDR2 SASEGT. V was trimmed by 5 bases and J by 8 bases, leaving 13 bases between them. The CDR3 DNA follows: TGTGCCAGCAGTTCCCAAGGACCTAAGCAGTACTTC. It is translated as CASSSQGPKQYF.

V is TRBV10-1 and J is TRBJ2-7; D gene ambiguous. V lost 11 bases and J lost 0, with 5 bases in between. This CDR3 comprises 10 residues. The germline CDR1 and CDR2 sequences are WNHNN and SYGVQD (reference sequence). In DNA form, the CDR3 reads TGCGCCGCCCCCTCCTACGAGCAGTACTTC. It specifies CAAPSYEQYF.

The chain combines TRBV27 with TRBJ1-2, with TRBD1 matching 11 bases. The CDR3 totals 15 residues. J lost 8 bases, V lost 5 bases, and 10 bases had no gene match. Germline CDR1 reads MNHEY; CDR2 reads SMNVEV (reference sequence). CDR3 sequence (DNA): TGTGCCAGCAGTCATCCGGGACAGGGGGTTTTGGGCTACACCTTC. It encodes CASSHPGQGVLGYTF.

V and J are TRBV9 and TRBJ2-3; 7 bases fit TRBD1. With V trimmed by 3 bases and J by 8 bases, 12 bases remained unmatched. This CDR3 comprises 15 residues. Germline lookup yields CDR1 SGDLS and CDR2 YYNGEE. The CDR3 here is CASSEETVAGGTQYF. CDR3 coding DNA: TGTGCCAGCAGCGAGGAGACAGTAGCAGGGGGTACGCAGTATTTT.

This clone was counted only a few times. The junction departs from germline at one end; a sequencing error may be responsible. The chain employs TRBV7-7 and TRBJ2-3; TRBD2 agrees at 7 bases. Germline assignment: CDR1 SSHAT and CDR2 FNYEAQ (reference sequence). The CDR3 is 13 residues long. CDR3: CASSLGLADTQYF. The CDR3 DNA sequence: TGTGCTAGCAGCTTAGGACTAGCAGATACGCAGTATTTT.

The chain joins TRBV27 to TRBJ2-3; D remains ambiguous. Germline V lookup: CDR1 MNHEY, CDR2 SMNVEV (reference sequence). The CDR3 has 15 residues. V lost 1 base and J 0 bases, leaving 8 bases between the germline ends. CDR3 sequence: CASSLWVSSTDTQYF. CDR3 nucleotide sequence: TGTGCCAGCAGTTTATGGGTATCTAGCACAGATACGCAGTATTTT.

The V call is TRBV19, the J call TRBJ1-5, with 8 bases lining up with TRBD1. The CDR3 length is 14 residues. Germline-derived CDR1 and CDR2 are LNHDA and SQIVND (reference sequence). J was trimmed by 2 bases and V by 5 bases; bases with no gene match: 2. DNA of the CDR3: TGTGCCAGTAGTGTGACAGGGGGCAATCAGCCCCAGCATTTT. Translation: CASSVTGGNQPQHF.

The genes are TRBV2 and TRBJ2-5; TRBD2 might be the D (6 bases). Germline values: CDR1 SNHLY, CDR2 FYNNEI. This CDR3 spans 15 amino acids. Trimming left V 6 bases short and J 1 base short, with 15 bases between. CDR3 coding DNA: TGTGCCAGCAGAGCAAGGAGGGGAATCCAAGAGACCCAGTACTTC. Translating it yields CASRARRGIQETQYF.

The V call is TRBV7-9, the J call TRBJ1-4, with no clear D. The CDR3 loop spans 11 amino acids. In germline, CDR1 is SEHNR, CDR2 FQNEAQ (reference sequence). V was clipped by 6 bases and J by 5 bases, with 4 bases between them. The CDR3 is CASRVNEKLFF. DNA of the CDR3: TGTGCCAGCAGGGTCAATGAAAAACTGTTTTTT.

This clone was seen a few times. The J gene is TRBJ2-3, the V gene TRBV4-1, with D unclear. V gave up 3 bases and J gave up 0 bases, with 7 bases separating them. The CDR3 has 14 residues. Germline CDR1 is MGHRA and CDR2 is YSYEKL. The CDR3 here is CASSHDLSTDTQYF. CDR3 nucleotides: TGCGCCAGCAGCCACGATCTTAGCACAGATACGCAGTATTTT.

V usage is TRBV25-1 and J usage is TRBJ1-1; maybe TRBD1 (5 bases). V was pared by 2 bases and J by 8 bases, with 6 bases between. This CDR3 is built from 11 residues. The germline V gene encodes CDR1 MGHDK and CDR2 SYGVNS. CDR3 in amino acids: CASSERQEAFF. The CDR3 bases are TGTGCCAGCAGTGAACGACAGGAAGCTTTCTTT.

The chain employs TRBV5-6 and TRBJ2-1; either TRBD1 or TRBD2 may supply D (6 bases each). Germline-derived CDR1 and CDR2 are SGHDT and YYEEEE. Trimming stripped 2 bases from V and 5 bases from J, with 11 bases between. This CDR3 region has 14 residues. CDR3 protein: CASSFLGGNNEQFF. The CDR3, as DNA: TGTGCCAGCAGCTTTCTAGGGGGGAACAATGAGCAGTTCTTC. Drawing the rest from reference TRBV5-6 and TRBJ2-1, the complete variable domain is DAGVTQSPTHLIKTRGQQVTLRCSPKSGHDTVSWYQQALGQGPQFIFQYYEEEERQRGNFPDRFSGHQFPNYSSELNVNALLLGDSALYLCASSFLGGNNEQFFGPGTRLTVL.

The chain links TRBV9 to TRBJ2-1; no clear D. V lost 3 bases and J lost 3, with 13 bases in between. Germline-derived CDR1 and CDR2 are SGDLS and YYNGEE. The CDR3 has 15 residues. CDR3 in amino acids: CASSAPDGDYNEQFF. CDR3 DNA sequence: TGTGCCAGCAGCGCCCCGGACGGTGACTACAATGAGCAGTTCTTC. Full variable domain (rest looked up from reference TRBV9 and TRBJ2-1): DSGVTQTPKHLITATGQRVTLRCSPRSGDLSVYWYQQSLDQGLQFLIQYYNGEERAKGNILERFSAQQFPDLHSELNLSSLELGDSALYFCASSAPDGDYNEQFFGPGTRLTVL.

The CDR3 DNA is TGTGCCTGGAGTGTAGGGCCTACGGGTCCTTTCTTT. This gives the protein CAWSVGPTGPFF. The rearrangement uses TRBV30 and TRBJ1-1, with D unclear. The germline gives CDR1 GTSNPN, CDR2 SVGIG (reference sequence). Deletions cut 0 bases from V and 12 bases from J, with 14 bases between. CDR3 size: 12 residues. Full variable domain (outside the CDR3, taken from reference TRBV30 and TRBJ1-1): SQTIHQWPATLVQPVGSPLSLECTVEGTSNPNLYWYRQAAGRGLQLLFYSVGIGQISSEVPQNLSASRPQDRQFILSSKKLLLSDSGFYLCAWSVGPTGPFFGQGTRLTVV.

The chain joins TRBV28 to TRBJ1-1; TRBD1 matches at 10 bases. The V and J ends lost 5 bases and 2 bases, in that order; junction bases with no gene match: 8. CDR3 length: 16 residues. From germline, CDR1 is MDHEN and CDR2 SYDVKM. The CDR3 region is CASSQPGQGSNTEAFF. CDR3 bases: TGTGCCAGCAGTCAACCGGGACAGGGGTCAAACACTGAAGCTTTCTTT.

The rearrangement links TRBV6-5 to TRBJ1-5; maybe TRBD1 (6 bases). Trimming pared 2 bases from V and 6 bases from J, leaving 17 bases between. Germline-derived CDR1 and CDR2 are MNHEY and SVGAGI. The CDR3 is 16 residues long. The DNA of the CDR3 is TGTGCCAGCAGTTACAAGACCCCTAAGGGGGGTCAGCCCCAGCATTTT. It specifies CASSYKTPKGGQPQHF.